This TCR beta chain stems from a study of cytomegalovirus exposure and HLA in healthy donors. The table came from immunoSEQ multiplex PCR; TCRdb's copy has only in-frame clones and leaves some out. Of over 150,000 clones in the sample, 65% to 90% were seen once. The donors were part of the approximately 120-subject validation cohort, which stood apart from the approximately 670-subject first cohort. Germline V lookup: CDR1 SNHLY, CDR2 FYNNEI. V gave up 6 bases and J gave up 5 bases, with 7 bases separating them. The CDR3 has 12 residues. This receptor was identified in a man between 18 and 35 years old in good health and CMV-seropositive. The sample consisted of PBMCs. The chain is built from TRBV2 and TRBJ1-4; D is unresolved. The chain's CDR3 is CASRSSNEKLFF. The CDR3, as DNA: TGTGCCAGCAGGAGTTCCAATGAAAAACTGTTTTTT.